This T cell receptor beta chain is from a study of shared clonotypes between healthy human individuals. The germline gives CDR1 MGHDK, CDR2 SYGVNS. This CDR3 has 18 amino acids. V lost 1 base to trimming and J lost 4 bases, with 19 bases between them. Donors comprised healthy HIV-negative adults lacking recent acute infections or vaccinations. Findings and caveats of the study: Estimated clonotype richness was generally higher in naive than memory subsets.

With regard to this clone: What it recognizes is unknown.

Each cell subset's genomic DNA was divided evenly among several immunoSEQ plates. Profiled with immunoSEQ multiplex PCR; TCRdb holds only in-frame clones, not every one. The table includes hundreds of thousands of clones, around 73% detected once. This receptor was obtained from a woman in her 30s in good health. The rearrangement links TRBV25-1 to TRBJ2-2, with D possibly matching TRBD2 (5 bases). The source material was memory CD4+ T cells sorted from blood. Subset in this sample: CD45RA-negative fraction. CDR3 DNA: TGTGCCAGCAGTGAATGGGGAGCCGGAGTTTGGGGCACCGGGGAGCTGTTTTTT. It is translated as CASSEWGAGVWGTGELFF. Full variable domain (outside the CDR3, taken from reference TRBV25-1 and TRBJ2-2): EADIYQTPRYLVIGTGKKITLECSQTMGHDKMYWYQQDPGMELHLIHYSYGVNSTEKGDLSSESTVSRIRTEHFPLTLESARPSHTSQYLCASSEWGAGVWGTGELFFGEGSRLTVL.